Presented here are 8 T cell receptor beta chains from one specimen sequenced in a study of blood T cells in healthy people across ages. Next came a second PCR, run for about 7 to 12 cycles, which used a sample-barcoded 5' primer along with a J-beta primer mix. One entry per CDR3 protein results from TCRdb running MiXCR on the 5' RACE reads. Of around 1.1 million distinct CDR3 sequences listed, about two fifths are singletons. Material: blood. These receptors were taken from a man in his late teens or twenties in good health.

This chain links TRBV6-2 or TRBV6-3 with TRBJ1-1; D possibly corresponds to TRBD1 (6 bases). Deletions cut 6 bases from V and 6 bases from J, with 14 bases between. Germline V gene lookup returns CDR1 MNHEY and CDR2 SVGEGT. The CDR3 covers 13 residues. The CDR3 sequence is CASRPGTNAEAFF. The DNA of the CDR3 is TGTGCCAGCAGACCCGGGACAAATGCTGAAGCTTTCTTT.

The J gene is TRBJ2-7, the V gene TRBV4-3; unclear D gene. Per the germline V gene, CDR1 is LGHNA and CDR2 is YSLEER. The CDR3 loop spans 16 amino acids. With 4 bases removed from V and 7 bases from J, the gap between germline ends came to 23 bases. The CDR3 DNA sequence: TGCGCCAGCAGCCCCCGAGAAGTGGGGATTTTGAATGAGCAGTACTTC. The encoded protein is CASSPREVGILNEQYF.

In this sample, this clonotype turned up a few times. The chain has TRBV7-9 and TRBJ1-1; a weak D match, TRBD1 (6 bases). Germline CDR1 reads SEHNR; CDR2 reads FQNEAQ (reference sequence). V gave up 5 bases and J gave up 0 bases, with 16 bases separating them. There are 16 residues in the CDR3. CDR3 protein: CASSTLTGTMNTEAFF. In nucleotides, the CDR3 is TGTGCCAGCAGCACGTTAACCGGGACAATGAACACTGAAGCTTTCTTT.

The chain joins TRBV25-1 to TRBJ2-1; 9 nucleotides line up with TRBD2. Germline assignment: CDR1 MGHDK and CDR2 SYGVNS. The ends lost 0 bases at V and 4 bases at J; junction bases unmatched: 4. The CDR3 runs to 16 residues. DNA for the CDR3: TGTGCCAGCAGTGAATATGGTAGCGGGGGTTACAATGAGCAGTTCTTC. It encodes CASSEYGSGGYNEQFF.

Regarding this clonotype: A read error may be the cause here, since a much bigger clone is one base away. A read error is likely, as this CDR3 ends without the conserved phenylalanine or tryptophan. The rearrangement joins TRBV12-3 or TRBV12-4 to TRBJ2-3; D might be TRBD2 (5 bases). The CDR3 is 14 residues long. The germline V and J ends were trimmed by 7 bases and 2 bases, with 13 bases remaining between them. In DNA, the CDR3 is TGTGCCAGCACCCTGTTGAGGGCCACAGATACGCAGTATTCT. It specifies CASTLLRATDTQYS.

In this sample, this clonotype turned up a few times. The chain couples TRBV13 to TRBJ1-1, with D hard to call. The V and J ends lost 4 bases and 0 bases respectively, with 12 bases between them. The CDR3 runs 15 residues. The germline V gene has CDR1 PRHDT and CDR2 FYEKMQ (reference sequence). CDR3 DNA sequence: TGTGCCAGCAGCTCAACCATGGCGATGAACACTGAAGCTTTCTTT. Translation gives CASSSTMAMNTEAFF.

Ten or more counts support this clonotype. The CDR3 reads CASSPYSGGSDTQYF. CDR3 nucleotide sequence: TGTGCCAGCAGCCCCTACAGCGGGGGGTCAGATACGCAGTATTTT. The gene calls are TRBV7-8 and TRBJ2-3, with 9 bases identical to TRBD2. Germline assignment: CDR1 SGHVS and CDR2 FQNEAQ. The CDR3 extends over 15 amino acids. V shed 5 bases, J shed 4 bases, and the junction held 7 bases outside the gene matches.

The chain couples TRBV6-6 to TRBJ1-1, with 7 bases matching TRBD1. CDR3 size: 14 residues. The junction had 4 bases not matched to a gene; V was cut back by 2 bases and J by 4 bases. CDR1 is MNHNY, CDR2 SVGAGI, per germline (reference sequence). CDR3 region: CASSYPDRTTEAFF. The CDR3 DNA sequence: TGTGCCAGCAGTTACCCGGACAGGACCACTGAAGCTTTCTTT.